This T cell receptor (beta chain) comes out of a study of post-analysis software for immune sequencing data. As for the study in general: Recorded disease courses covered relapsing-remitting, secondary progressive and progressive-relapsing multiple sclerosis. Some patients had no subtype annotation. General study results and limits: By F measure, strong co-clustering occurred among samples prepared in the same batch. Controls showed significantly higher normalized Chao1 diversity than did multiple sclerosis patients.

With respect to this clonotype: Its antigen is currently unknown.

Unique molecular identifiers featured in each of the TCR beta cDNA libraries. T cells, about 0.9 to 11 million of them, yielded about 500,000 cDNA molecules. TCRdb fed the PCR reads into MiXCR, producing one record per CDR3 protein. The repertoire has hundreds of thousands of distinct CDR3 sequences, 59% of them found once; the top ten carry roughly 10%. This clonotype was obtained from a girl aged 2-10 years with multiple sclerosis. What was sequenced was blood.

CDR3 sequence reads: CASSSTSASTDTQYF. As DNA, the CDR3 is TGTGCCAGCAGCTCTACTAGCGCCAGCACAGATACGCAGTATTTT. The chain couples TRBV7-3 to TRBJ2-3; 7 positions match TRBD2. Germline CDR1 and CDR2: SGHTA and FQGTGA. V lost 4 bases to trimming and J lost 0 bases; unmatched junction nucleotides: 4. The CDR3 sequence is 15 residues long. The variable domain in full, completed from reference TRBV7-3 and TRBJ2-3, reads GAGVSQTPSNKVTEKGKYVELRCDPISGHTALYWYRQSLGQGPEFLIYFQGTGAADDSGLPNDRFFAVRPEGSVSTLKIQRTERGDSAVYLCASSSTSASTDTQYFGPGTRLTVL.